One and the same sample provided the 25 T cell receptor beta chains below, sequenced in a study of tumor-infiltrating lymphocytes in primary liver carcinoma. Unsorted bulk tissue (roughly 20-34 mg) underwent RNA and DNA co-extraction. The template, 500 ng total RNA, yielded TCR beta cDNA made with a constant-region primer. Libraries covering TCR beta were generated through three nested multiplex PCR rounds (using a slightly modified ARM-PCR). It was with TRBV1-TRBV30 forward primers and a C-beta reverse primer that the first two PCR rounds were run, at roughly 9 cycles each. TCRdb passed the multiplex PCR reads through MiXCR, listing each CDR3 protein once. Of roughly 100,000 distinct CDR3 sequences in the sample, approximately 78% were seen once. The sample comprised liver tumor tissue from sampling region 3. The subset was: tumor region T3, left-lateral pole. The origin of the receptors is a man aged 40-49 years with primary liver carcinoma and hepatitis B virus infection.

This clonotype has just one count. This CDR3 fails to terminate in the conserved phenylalanine or tryptophan, so it likely reflects a read error. V and J are TRBV29-1 and TRBJ2-5, with unresolved D. CDR3 length equals 12 residues. Trimming cost V 5 bases and J 0 bases, with 7 bases left between them. Germline CDR1 SQVTM, CDR2 ANQGSEA. Written as DNA, the CDR3 is TGCAGCGTTCCCGGTTACCAAGAGACCCAGTACATC. It codes for CSVPGYQETQYI.

This clonotype has just one count. This chain joins TRBV6-1 and TRBJ2-2, with D perhaps matching TRBD1 (6 bases). The CDR3 sequence is 15 residues long. CDR1 and CDR2 from the germline V gene are MNHNS and SASEGT. The CDR3 loop is CVTRWDTKNTGELFF. The CDR3, as DNA: TGTGTCACAAGGTGGGACACTAAGAACACCGGGGAGCTGTTTTTT.

Details on this clonotype: At one of its ends the junction is not consistent with the germline gene, which may arise from a read error. V is TRBV29-1 and J is TRBJ1-1; unclear D gene. The CDR3 has 15 residues. Germline loops: CDR1 SQVTM, CDR2 ANQGSEA. The CDR3 loop is CSVSAVWVMGTEGFF. CDR3 in DNA: TGCAGCGTTTCGGCAGTGTGGGTAATGGGAACTGAAGGTTTCTTT. Full variable domain (remainder filled in from reference TRBV29-1 and TRBJ1-1): SAVISQKPSRDICQRGTSLTIQCQVDSQVTMMFWYRQQPGQSLTLIATANQGSEATYESGFVIDKFPISRPNLTFSTLTVSNMSPEDSSIYLCSVSAVWVMGTEGFFGQGTRLTVV.

Points on this clonotype: At one boundary the junction diverges from the germline segment, which might be a read error. The V call is TRBV12-3 or TRBV12-4, the J call TRBJ1-2, with D uncertain. This CDR3 spans 12 amino acids. The CDR3 reads CANSLKGRGYTF. CDR3 sequence (DNA): TGTGCCAACAGTTTAAAGGGTCGCGGCTACACCTTC.

A note on this clonotype: An end of the junction does not agree with germline; a read error may underlie this. For the CDR3, the DNA is TGCGCCAGCAGTTTAAGACCCTACAATGAGCAGTTATTC. Encoded protein: CASSLRPYNEQLF. The chain combines TRBV12-3 or TRBV12-4 with TRBJ2-1; D is unclear. The CDR3 spans 13 residues.

This sequence joins TRBV29-1 and TRBJ2-7; D gene unclear. Trimming shortened V by 2 bases and J by 4 bases, and 9 bases separated the two germline ends. The germline CDR1 and CDR2 sequences are SQVTM and ANQGSEA. This CDR3 has 12 amino acids. The CDR3: CSVESASYEQYF. In nucleotides, the CDR3 is TGCAGCGTTGAATCAGCCTCGTACGAGCAGTACTTC.

Of note for this clonotype: As the CDR3 is not closed by the conserved phenylalanine or tryptophan, this likely results from a read error. The DNA is left out, because the CDR3 cannot be placed on it with certainty; the CDR3 is given as TCRdb lists it. V and J are TRBV4-3 and TRBJ1-6; the table assigns TRBD1, which was not confirmed against the DNA. Germline CDR1 LGHNA, CDR2 YSLEER. 16 amino acids form the CDR3, both terminal residues included. The CDR3 sequence is CASSSWDRGRNSHIHL.

This clonotype showed up just once. The junction and the germline gene differ at one end; a read error may be behind it. The chain couples TRBV6-2 or TRBV6-3 to TRBJ2-7; D unclear. The CDR3 runs 13 residues. Germline CDR1 is MNHEY and CDR2 is SVGEGT. DNA for the CDR3: TGTGCCAGCATTTACGAGGTATCATACGAGCAGTATTTC. Translated: CASIYEVSYEQYF.

This clonotype was seen many times. The CDR3 reads CASSLDRGSGRFLPEQYF. CDR3 nucleotide sequence: TGCGCCAGCAGCTTGGATCGTGGTAGCGGGAGATTCCTCCCCGAGCAGTACTTC. The chain uses TRBV5-1 and TRBJ2-7, with TRBD2 identical over 9 bases. V lost 0 bases, J lost 6 bases, and 16 bases stayed unmatched. This CDR3 spans 18 amino acids. Germline CDR1 SGHRS, CDR2 YFSETQ.

This clonotype was counted ten times or more. V is TRBV5-1 and J is TRBJ2-7; TRBD1 aligns across 10 bases. Germline V gives CDR1 SGHRS, CDR2 YFSETQ. This CDR3 is built from 14 residues. The V and J ends lost 4 bases and 5 bases, in that order; junction bases with no gene match: 6. CDR3 bases: TGCGCCAGCAGCCAGGGACAGGGGCATGACGAGCAGTACTTC. Amino acids: CASSQGQGHDEQYF.

The rearrangement uses TRBV30 and TRBJ2-7; D call uncertain. Germline loops: CDR1 GTSNPN, CDR2 SVGIG (reference sequence). CDR3 length equals 11 residues. The CDR3 reads CLWSSTDEQYF. In nucleotides, the CDR3 is TGTCTCTGGAGCAGCACGGACGAGCAGTACTTC.

V usage is TRBV6-1 and J usage is TRBJ2-5; D remains unclear. Germline V gene lookup returns CDR1 MNHNS and CDR2 SASEGT. Between the trimmed V and J ends, which lost 2 bases and 4 bases, there was a span of 14 bases. The CDR3 runs 15 residues. CDR3 coding DNA: TGTGCCAGCAGTGAACCGATGGGCGGCCGAGAGACCCAGTACTTC. Translating it yields CASSEPMGGRETQYF.

About this clonotype itself: Here the CDR3 omits its conserved ending phenylalanine or tryptophan, so a read error is the likely source. The chain recombines TRBV14 with TRBJ2-1, with TRBD2 identical over 9 bases. The CDR3 consists of 15 residues. Trimming took 4 bases from V and 4 from J; bases not matched to a gene: 5. The V gene's germline CDR1 is SGHDN and CDR2 FVKESK. The CDR3 loop reads CASSLRTSVYNEQFI. DNA of the CDR3: TGTGCCAGCAGCCTTCGGACTAGCGTATACAATGAGCAGTTCATC.

At least ten counts were recorded for this clonotype. This chain connects TRBV7-9 to TRBJ1-1, with D perhaps matching TRBD1 (6 bases). V shed 7 bases and J shed 5 bases, with 14 bases lying between them. The CDR3 spans 13 residues. CDR1 is SEHNR and CDR2 is FQNEAQ in the germline V gene (reference sequence). The CDR3 DNA reads as TGTGCCAGCAAGCTTCTTACAGGGACTGAAGCTTTCTTT. Protein product: CASKLLTGTEAFF.

For the CDR3, the DNA is TGTGCCAGCAGTCCAATTGACAGGGCGGCTGGCTACACCTTC. Amino acids: CASSPIDRAAGYTF. The genes are TRBV28 and TRBJ1-2, with 7 bases that match TRBD1. J was trimmed by 7 bases and V by 5 bases; bases with no gene match: 10. The germline gives CDR1 MDHEN, CDR2 SYDVKM. The CDR3 contains 14 residues.

Note on this clonotype: At one boundary the junction diverges from the germline segment, which might be a read error. The rearrangement joins TRBV11-2 to TRBJ2-7; possibly TRBD1 for D (6 bases). This CDR3 is 16 amino acids long. Germline loops: CDR1 SGHAT, CDR2 FQNNGV. CDR3 DNA: TGTGACAGCAGCCCGGGGTGGGGGCGAGCCACCTATGAGCAGTACTTC. Amino acids: CDSSPGWGRATYEQYF.

Notes on this clonotype: Likely a read error: the CDR3 ends without its conserved phenylalanine or tryptophan. The chain couples TRBV12-3 or TRBV12-4 to TRBJ2-7; 7 nucleotides align to TRBD2. This CDR3 has 17 amino acids. V lost 2 bases to trimming and J lost 3 bases; unmatched junction nucleotides: 13. This CDR3 is CASSLRLAETHFYEQYH. In nucleotides, the CDR3 is TGTGCCAGCAGTTTACGGCTAGCGGAGACCCACTTCTACGAGCAGTACCAC.

This clonotype is termed large. V usage is TRBV2 and J usage is TRBJ2-3; no reliable D call. The V and J ends lost 5 bases and 5 bases respectively, with 5 bases between them. CDR3 length: 11 residues. Germline loops: CDR1 SNHLY, CDR2 FYNNEI. The CDR3 spells CASSFEDTQYF. CDR3 bases: TGTGCCAGCAGTTTCGAAGATACGCAGTATTTT.

This chain connects TRBV6-6 to TRBJ2-2; possibly TRBD1 for D (5 bases). The CDR3 is made up of 18 amino acids. CDR1 MNHNY and CDR2 SVGAGI come from the germline V gene (reference sequence). The V end lost 2 bases, the J end lost 4 bases, and 20 bases lay between the germline ends. CDR3 loop: CASSYPLREGVGTGELFF. CDR3 sequence (DNA): TGTGCCAGCAGTTACCCCCTGCGCGAAGGGGTTGGCACCGGGGAGCTGTTTTTT.

The chain couples TRBV15 to TRBJ1-5; D unresolved. V lost 0 bases and J lost 9, with 15 bases in between. The CDR3 contains 15 residues. Germline-derived CDR1 and CDR2 are LNHNV and YYDKDF (reference sequence). CDR3 bases: TGTGCCACCAGCAGAGATAGGGATGCGGATCGGCCCCAGCATTTT. Protein: CATSRDRDADRPQHF.

Turning to this clonotype: Its ends do not fully match the called genes, so a read error is possible. The chain is built from TRBV12-3 or TRBV12-4 and TRBJ2-1; 11 bases are shared with TRBD2. There are 15 residues in the CDR3. Here the CDR3 reads CTSSSRLAGRAEQFF. CDR3 DNA sequence: TGTACCAGCAGTTCGAGACTAGCGGGAAGGGCTGAGCAGTTCTTC.

As for this clonotype: An end of the junction does not agree with germline; a read error may underlie this. This chain joins TRBV12-3 or TRBV12-4 and TRBJ1-3; D is ambiguous. This CDR3 region has 16 residues. The CDR3 sequence: CASSLDQRISGNTMYF. The CDR3 bases are TGTGCCAGCAGTCTTGACCAGCGCATTTCTGGAAACACCATGTATTTT.

This clonotype is a singleton in its sample. The rearrangement joins TRBV28 to TRBJ2-3; no clear D. The germline gives CDR1 MDHEN, CDR2 SYDVKM. Trimming took 8 bases from V and 3 from J, leaving 15 bases between them. CDR3 length: 14 residues. This CDR3 reads CASSKAMLTDTQYF. The CDR3 nucleotides read TGTGCCAGCTCTAAGGCAATGCTGACAGATACGCAGTATTTT. Full variable domain (outside the CDR3, taken from reference TRBV28 and TRBJ2-3): DVKVTQSSRYLVKRTGEKVFLECVQDMDHENMFWYRQDPGLGLRLIYFSYDVKMKEKGDIPEGYSVSREKKERFSLILESASTNQTSMYLCASSKAMLTDTQYFGPGTRLTVL.

The rearrangement links TRBV5-6 to TRBJ2-7; D may be TRBD1 (6 bases). This CDR3 is 15 amino acids long. Germline V gives CDR1 SGHDT, CDR2 YYEEEE. CDR3 loop: CAGSLEDSNIGVQYF. The CDR3 DNA reads as TGTGCTGGCAGCTTGGAGGACAGTAATATTGGCGTACAGTACTTC.

Concerning this clonotype itself: Without the conserved terminal phenylalanine or tryptophan, this CDR3 likely stems from a read error. The chain has TRBV29-1 and TRBJ2-5; 8 positions match TRBD1. The CDR3 is made up of 15 amino acids. Germline V gene lookup returns CDR1 SQVTM and CDR2 ANQGSEA. DNA for the CDR3: TGCAGCGTCGAAGCGGACAGGGTGCGAGCAGAGACCCAGTACTAC. Its protein product is CSVEADRVRAETQYY.